Listed here are 19 T cell receptor beta chains from one sample, sequenced in a study of cytomegalovirus exposure and HLA in healthy donors. Repertoires were generated with immunoSEQ multiplex PCR, while TCRdb's copy carries only in-frame clones and drops some. Of around 150,000 clones listed, 86% are singletons. Sequenced sample: PBMCs. The source of these receptors is a woman in her twenties or thirties in good health and CMV-seronegative.

J is TRBJ2-3 and V is TRBV7-8; D is tentatively TRBD1 or TRBD2 (5 bases each). The germline CDR1 and CDR2 sequences are SGHVS and FQNEAQ. CDR3 length: 19 residues. V lost 3 bases, J lost 2 bases, and 24 bases lay in between. The CDR3: CASSFQGLGDEGVTDTQYF. In DNA, the CDR3 is TGTGCCAGCAGCTTCCAGGGTTTGGGGGATGAAGGCGTCACAGATACGCAGTATTTT.

V is TRBV29-1 and J is TRBJ2-1; either TRBD1 or TRBD2 may fit D (6 bases each). This CDR3 is 12 amino acids long. V shed 1 base and J shed 8 bases, with 9 bases lying between them. From germline, CDR1 is SQVTM and CDR2 ANQGSEA. The CDR3, as DNA: TGCAGCGTTGAAGCGGGGGCCCATGAGCAGTTCTTC. Protein product: CSVEAGAHEQFF.

This clone showed up just once. The genes are TRBV6-5 and TRBJ2-3, with D unclear. CDR3 length: 13 residues. V dropped 0 bases and J dropped 3 bases, with 4 bases sitting between them. CDR1 MNHEY and CDR2 SVGAGI come from the germline V gene. CDR3: CASSYSGTDTQYF. CDR3 DNA: TGTGCCAGCAGTTACTCCGGTACAGATACGCAGTATTTT.

V and J are TRBV7-2 and TRBJ2-1, with TRBD2 identical over 9 bases. Germline V lookup: CDR1 SGHTA, CDR2 FQGNSA. The V gene end was trimmed by 5 bases and the J gene end by 8 bases; junction bases not matched to a gene: 13. The CDR3 length is 16 residues. The CDR3 sequence is CASSPRGAGGRDEQFF. DNA for the CDR3: TGTGCCAGCAGCCCCCGGGGTGCGGGAGGGAGGGATGAGCAGTTCTTC. Combining the CDR3 with reference TRBV7-2 and TRBJ2-1 gives the whole variable domain GAGVSQSPSNKVTEKGKDVELRCDPISGHTALYWYRQSLGQGLEFLIYFQGNSAPDKSGLPSDRFSAERTGGSVSTLTIQRTQQEDSAVYLCASSPRGAGGRDEQFFGPGTRLTVL.

This chain joins TRBV28 and TRBJ1-1, with D possibly matching TRBD1 (6 bases). The CDR3 extends over 14 amino acids. V lost 8 bases to trimming and J lost 4 bases, with 17 bases between them. CDR1 is MDHEN and CDR2 is SYDVKM in the germline V gene. CDR3 amino acids: CASSIGGESTEAFF. The CDR3 bases are TGTGCCAGCTCCATAGGGGGGGAGAGCACTGAAGCTTTCTTT.

The chain joins TRBV19 to TRBJ1-2; 7 bases line up with TRBD1. This CDR3 comprises 13 residues. The germline V gene encodes CDR1 LNHDA and CDR2 SQIVND (reference sequence). V was clipped by 5 bases and J by 3 bases; unmatched bases: 3. The CDR3: CASSPGGYYGYTF. The CDR3, as DNA: TGTGCCAGTAGTCCAGGGGGATACTATGGCTACACCTTC. Drawing the rest from reference TRBV19 and TRBJ1-2, the complete variable domain is DGGITQSPKYLFRKEGQNVTLSCEQNLNHDAMYWYRQDPGQGLRLIYYSQIVNDFQKGDIAEGYSVSREKKESFPLTVTSAQKNPTAFYLCASSPGGYYGYTFGSGTRLTVV.

The rearrangement joins TRBV21-1 to TRBJ1-5; the D segment call TRBD1 is taken from the table without a DNA check. TRBV21-1 is labeled a pseudogene. CDR3 length equals 15 residues. CDR3 region: CASSKQGAGNQPQHF. In DNA form, the CDR3 reads TGTGCCAGCAGCAAACAGGGGGCAGGCAATCAGCCCCAGCATTTT.

The gene calls are TRBV7-9 and TRBJ2-3; 10 bases align to TRBD1. V lost 7 bases to trimming and J lost 6 bases; unmatched junction nucleotides: 7. The CDR3 is 14 residues long. Germline V gives CDR1 SEHNR, CDR2 FQNEAQ (reference sequence). In DNA form, the CDR3 reads TGTGCCAGCACCCCCCGGACAGGGGGGGATACGCAGTATTTT. Translating it yields CASTPRTGGDTQYF.

The V call is TRBV25-1, the J call TRBJ1-1, with D unclear. The CDR3 contains 14 residues. Germline lookup yields CDR1 MGHDK and CDR2 SYGVNS. Trimming took 1 base from V and 2 from J, leaving 8 bases between them. CDR3 DNA sequence: TGTGCCAGCAGTGAATCCGGACGAAACACTGAAGCTTTCTTT. Translating it yields CASSESGRNTEAFF.

This clone was observed a few times. The genes are TRBV7-2 and TRBJ2-7; D uncertain. CDR1 and CDR2 (germline): SGHTA, FQGNSA. The CDR3 length is 13 residues. V was pared by 5 bases and J by 6 bases, with 14 bases between. CDR3 in amino acids: CASSPTFSGEQYF. The CDR3 DNA sequence: TGTGCCAGCAGCCCGACCTTCTCGGGCGAGCAGTACTTC. Full variable domain (missing parts from reference TRBV7-2 and TRBJ2-7): GAGVSQSPSNKVTEKGKDVELRCDPISGHTALYWYRQSLGQGLEFLIYFQGNSAPDKSGLPSDRFSAERTGGSVSTLTIQRTQQEDSAVYLCASSPTFSGEQYFGPGTRLTVT.

This chain links TRBV29-1 with TRBJ1-1, with a tentative D call TRBD1 (6 bases). The CDR3 length is 14 residues. CDR1 and CDR2 (germline): SQVTM, ANQGSEA. V shed 7 bases and J shed 5 bases, with 20 bases lying between them. In DNA, the CDR3 is TGCAGCGGTGCCCCAGTAGGGGGAAAGACTGAAGCTTTCTTT. Translated, it gives CSGAPVGGKTEAFF.

A few counts support this clone. The chain has TRBV7-2 and TRBJ1-3, with no clear D. V lost 0 bases and J lost 3, with 12 bases in between. The CDR3 contains 16 residues. Germline-derived CDR1 and CDR2 are SGHTA and FQGNSA. DNA of the CDR3: TGTGCCAGCAGCTTAGCGGGAAGAATCGGTGGAAACACCATATATTTT. As protein: CASSLAGRIGGNTIYF.

V usage is TRBV19 and J usage is TRBJ1-3; D is ambiguous. CDR1 is LNHDA, CDR2 SQIVND, per germline (reference sequence). V was pared by 4 bases and J by 0 bases, with 13 bases between. CDR3 length: 16 amino acids. In nucleotides, the CDR3 is TGTGCCAGTAGTACGGAGACATTTTACTCTGGAAACACCATATATTTT. Translating gives CASSTETFYSGNTIYF.

This clone was seen a few times. This sequence joins TRBV27 and TRBJ1-2; the D gene is possibly TRBD1 (6 bases). From germline, CDR1 is MNHEY and CDR2 SMNVEV (reference sequence). V was clipped by 8 bases and J by 7 bases, with 20 bases between them. The CDR3 runs 14 residues. CDR3 residues: CASGAAGAYFGYTF. DNA for the CDR3: TGTGCCAGCGGCGCCGCGGGGGCGTACTTTGGCTACACCTTC.

The chain combines TRBV28 with TRBJ2-5, with D possibly being TRBD2 (5 bases). The V gene lost 6 bases and the J gene lost 1 base, with 27 bases spanning the gap. Germline lookup yields CDR1 MDHEN and CDR2 SYDVKM. The CDR3 is 19 residues long. CDR3 loop: CASSPNEGDHSAFQETQYF. The CDR3 DNA reads TGTGCCAGCAGCCCTAATGAGGGAGACCATTCCGCCTTCCAAGAGACCCAGTACTTC. Variable domain in full (rest from reference TRBV28 and TRBJ2-5): DVKVTQSSRYLVKRTGEKVFLECVQDMDHENMFWYRQDPGLGLRLIYFSYDVKMKEKGDIPEGYSVSREKKERFSLILESASTNQTSMYLCASSPNEGDHSAFQETQYFGPGTRLLVL.

This chain joins TRBV11-1 and TRBJ1-6; D call uncertain. The V end was cut by 1 base, the J end by 5 bases, with 6 bases between. This CDR3 is 14 amino acids long. Per germline, CDR1 SGHAT and CDR2 FQDESV (reference sequence). For the CDR3, the DNA is TGTGCCAGCAGCTTAGGAAATAATAATTCACCCCTCCACTTT. Residues: CASSLGNNNSPLHF. Complete variable domain (other parts from reference TRBV11-1 and TRBJ1-6): EAEVAQSPRYKITEKSQAVAFWCDPISGHATLYWYRQILGQGPELLVQFQDESVVDDSQLPKDRFSAERLKGVDSTLKIQPAELGDSAMYLCASSLGNNNSPLHFGNGTRLTVT.

The J gene is TRBJ1-1, the V gene TRBV7-2; a weak D match, TRBD1 (5 bases). The germline CDR1 and CDR2 sequences are SGHTA and FQGNSA. This CDR3 is 15 amino acids long. V gave up 5 bases and J gave up 2 bases, with 15 bases separating them. The CDR3, as DNA: TGTGCCAGCAGCCCCCAGATGGGGGGAAACACTGAAGCTTTCTTT. Its protein is CASSPQMGGNTEAFF.

The V and J genes are TRBV5-1 and TRBJ2-7; either TRBD1 or TRBD2 may fit D (7 bases each). Trimming left V 0 bases short and J 3 bases short, with 16 bases between. Germline values: CDR1 SGHRS, CDR2 YFSETQ. This CDR3 comprises 16 residues. The CDR3 bases are TGCGCCAGCAGCTTGGCACGGGACAGCGGGGACTACGAGCAGTACTTC. Amino acids: CASSLARDSGDYEQYF.

The V call is TRBV4-2, the J call TRBJ1-1; no reliable D call. Germline V lookup: CDR1 LGHNA, CDR2 YNFKEQ. V shed 0 bases and J shed 3 bases, with 14 bases lying between them. The CDR3 is made up of 16 amino acids. The CDR3 protein is CASSQESVGWYTEAFF. The CDR3 bases are TGTGCCAGCAGCCAAGAAAGTGTAGGTTGGTACACTGAAGCTTTCTTT.